These T cell receptor beta chains were read from a single sample in a study of control samples from healthy donors and cancer patients. Sequencing used immunoSEQ multiplex PCR; TCRdb keeps in-frame clones, though not all of them. The profile shows some 150,000 clones, about 93% of them singletons. Sequencing was performed on blood. These receptors came from a woman aged 55-70 years in good health. CDR3s leave out the opening cysteine and the closing phenylalanine or tryptophan. Each record gives: J gene, V gene, CDR3 protein.

TRBJ2-7,TRBV3-1/TRBV3-2,ASSQEGTGVYEQY
TRBJ2-1,TRBV11-2,ASSLPDRYNEQF
TRBJ1-6,TRBV11-3,ASSLLSDSPLH
TRBJ2-2,TRBV4-1,ASSPRGGSGPNTGELF
TRBJ1-1,TRBV7-3,ASSLSRIQMNTEAF
TRBJ1-4,TRBV19,ASSGYSRVTEKLF
TRBJ1-2,TRBV6-1,ASSEDIRGMYYGYT
TRBJ2-7,TRBV7-9,ASSLAGSYEQY
TRBJ1-5,TRBV3-1/TRBV3-2,ASSPIHGGNQPQH
TRBJ2-3,TRBV5-1,ASSEGGTDTQY
TRBJ2-3,TRBV30,AWSGGDADTQY
TRBJ2-3,TRBV27,ASRPTRDTTDTQY
TRBJ2-5,TRBV5-1,ASSLTSGSLETQY
TRBJ2-7,TRBV6-5,ASTKGGSYYEQY
TRBJ1-1,TRBV6-6,ASSYAGVGTEAF
TRBJ1-1,TRBV3-1/TRBV3-2,ASSLNRDTEAF
TRBJ2-3,TRBV24-1,ATSDGGAGDTQY
TRBJ2-7,TRBV5-1,ASSTGGRRVWQY
TRBJ1-1,TRBV11-2,ASSLRTGPGTEAF
TRBJ1-1,TRBV2,ASTSNTGNTEAF
TRBJ2-5,TRBV3-1/TRBV3-2,ASSQGAGANQETQY
TRBJ2-2,TRBV5-1,ASSPGLGEFTGELF
TRBJ1-1,TRBV5-6,ASSWGTVKAARGTEAF
TRBJ2-5,TRBV4-3,ASSQGQGAGETQY
TRBJ2-3,TRBV10-3,AIRGPLAGATDTQY
TRBJ1-4,TRBV19,ASTRQRFANEKLF
TRBJ2-1,TRBV25-1,ASTAGNEQF
TRBJ1-2,TRBV7-9,ASSSSWTAMYST
TRBJ1-2,TRBV11-2,ASSTSIGVGYT
TRBJ1-6,TRBV10-3,AISESLFVIRRINSPLH
TRBJ1-3,TRBV7-2,ASSLERQGVGGNTIY
TRBJ1-5,TRBV2,ASSPMNQPQH
TRBJ1-5,TRBV12-3/TRBV12-4,ASMARQGGPQH
TRBJ2-5,TRBV5-6,ASSSGFQETQY
TRBJ1-1,TRBV18,ASSLTVDTEAF
TRBJ1-5,TRBV20-1,SASGDSTHSNQPQH
TRBJ1-5,TRBV6-5,ASSYLGNQPQH